This entry features one T cell receptor (beta chain) sequence. As yet, its antigen is unknown. Clones were read by immunoSEQ multiplex PCR, and TCRdb kept only the in-frame ones, dropping some. The table shows about 93,000 clones, with 89% occurring only once. This entry is derived from a study of T cell responses to AZD1222 COVID-19 vaccine. Findings and limits, study-wide: Clonal diversity was possibly underestimated, and white British individuals and females predominated among donors.

V lost 0 bases, J lost 7 bases, and 12 bases lay in between. CDR1 is LGHNA and CDR2 is YSLEER in the germline V gene. This CDR3 comprises 15 residues. This sequence originates from an adult in good health. The sample here was peripheral blood, taken on day 0 of MenACWY control vaccination. This chain links TRBV4-3 with TRBJ1-4; no reliable D call. The CDR3 loop reads CASSQESNAGEKLFF. For the CDR3, the DNA is TGCGCCAGCAGCCAAGAATCCAACGCTGGTGAAAAACTGTTTTTT.